This entry concerns a single T cell receptor (beta chain). This entry comes from a study of blood T cell repertoires in COVID-19. Background on the study: Acute and convalescent COVID-19 samples came from the United States, Italy and Spain. From T cells, B-cell-depleted T cells, or PBMCs came the material, which was cDNA or gDNA.

V lost 6 bases, J lost 6 bases, and 12 bases lay in between. CDR1 is MDHEN and CDR2 is SYDVKM in the germline V gene. The CDR3 length is 12 residues. Libraries were prepared by immunoSEQ multiplex PCR; TCRdb keeps only in-frame clonotypes and omits some of them. This table has roughly 59,000 clones, 70% to 80% appearing once. This chain uses TRBV28 with TRBJ2-7; D perhaps matches TRBD1 (6 bases). The source of this sequence is a human donor in a cohort sampled during active COVID-19. The sequencing input was peripheral blood. CDR3 residues: CASSDRGGEQYF. The CDR3 coding sequence is TGTGCCAGCAGCGACCGAGGGGGCGAGCAGTACTTC.